The source of this T cell receptor (beta chain) is a study of cytomegalovirus exposure and HLA in healthy donors. The study, taken as a whole, reports: The study flagged about 150 TCR beta chains as cytomegalovirus-associated. V- and J-gene trimming of TCR beta was linked (in a later analysis) to a missense DCLRE1C variant.

The PCR was carried out with 60 Vbeta primers and 13 Jbeta primers. Libraries were prepared by immunoSEQ multiplex PCR; TCRdb keeps only in-frame clonotypes and omits some of them. Of 110,000 to 150,000 clones in the sample, about 75% are singletons; the top ten hold approximately 4%. In regard to this clone: Antigen specificity is unknown.

The receptor was isolated from a young man in good health and CMV-seronegative. The sequencing input was PBMCs.

This CDR3 reads CASTGQGNYEQYF. The CDR3 bases are TGTGCCAGCACCGGACAGGGGAACTACGAGCAGTACTTC. The chain is built from TRBV6-5 and TRBJ2-7, with 9 bases that match TRBD1. The CDR3 is 13 residues long. Looked up from germline, CDR1 is MNHEY and CDR2 is SVGAGI. The V and J ends lost 7 bases and 3 bases, in that order; junction bases with no gene match: 4.